This T cell receptor (beta chain) is from a study of T cell responses to AZD1222 COVID-19 vaccine. Study-wide findings and caveats: Seropositivity was recorded at baseline in only 5 or 6 AZD1222 recipients. Mostly white British, mostly female donors; authors suggested clonal diversity may be underestimated. A reported finding is that nearly half of spike-specific TCRs target unmutated variant regions. The peak T cell response came first, and repertoires were sampled only after it.

The protocol was immunoSEQ multiplex PCR, while the TCRdb copy is restricted to in-frame clones and leaves out a portion. The sample contains some 75,000 clones, over 75% of which appear only once. The CDR3 length is 16 residues. Trimming took 5 bases from V and 2 from J; bases not matched to a gene: 8. From germline, CDR1 is SGHNT and CDR2 YENEEA. About this clone itself: Its antigen is unknown.

The origin of this receptor is an adult in good health. This sample comprised peripheral blood, obtained on day 0 of AZD1222 vaccination. This sequence joins TRBV11-3 and TRBJ2-1, with 8 positions matching TRBD2. As DNA, the CDR3 is TGTGCCAGCAGCCTCAACGGGGGGGATCCCTACAATGAGCAGTTCTTC. Translated, it gives CASSLNGGDPYNEQFF. Based on the CDR3 plus reference TRBV11-3 and TRBJ2-1, the full variable domain is EAGVVQSPRYKIIEKKQPVAFWCNPISGHNTLYWYLQNLGQGPELLIRYENEEAVDDSQLPKDRFSAERLKGVDSTLKIQPAELGDSAVYLCASSLNGGDPYNEQFFGPGTRLTVL.